This TCR beta chain was obtained from a study of shared clonotypes between healthy human individuals. General study findings and limits: Sampling was confined to blood; repertoires within tissues likely differ. What limited the represented genetic and exposure-history diversity was the small number of donors. An effect of sequencing depth on clonotype sharing among donors was expected.

In the case of this clone: Its antigen is unknown.

Clones were read by immunoSEQ multiplex PCR, and TCRdb kept only the in-frame ones, dropping some. The table includes more than 2 million clones, around 93% detected once. The naive CD8 population came from CD45RO-negative cells selected for CCR7, without terminally differentiated effector memory CD45RA+ cells. The sequence was collected from a man aged 18 to 30 in good health. Some clones in this sample may be carry-over from other donors' samples. Material for sequencing was naive CD8+ T cells from PBMCs.

CDR3 loop: CVLELLENYGYTF. CDR3 nucleotides: TGTGTCCTGGAGCTCTTGGAGAACTATGGCTACACCTTC. V and J are TRBV30 and TRBJ1-2; D is ambiguous. This CDR3 region has 13 residues. CDR1 is GTSNPN and CDR2 is SVGIG in the germline V gene (reference sequence).